These T cell receptor beta chains were read from a single sample in a study of cytomegalovirus exposure and HLA in healthy donors. The assay was immunoSEQ multiplex PCR, and TCRdb's table has in-frame clones only and misses some. The sample lists 150,000 to 180,000 clones, 70% to 80% occurring once. Sequencing input: PBMCs. Receptors originate from a man under 40 in good health and CMV-seropositive. The CDR3 runs from the conserved cysteine through the conserved F or W. The D gene is left open where the match is weak.

CDR3aa	d_gene	v_gene
CASSLTGQAITDTQYF	TRBD1	TRBV7-6
CASRRQGWEQYF	TRBD1	TRBV6-5
CATSRGPAAVNNEQFF	-	TRBV15
CASSLGQGTYEQYF	TRBD1	TRBV7-9
CASSGGGNEKLFF	-	TRBV25-1
CASSLFGQGSTNEKLFF	TRBD1	TRBV28
CASSFRDNSYEQYF	-	TRBV7-9
CASSEVGGQETQYF	-	TRBV25-1
CASRARLNTGELFF	-	TRBV19
CASSLEGLAGNYEQYF	TRBD2	TRBV7-6
CASSLTSSGNTIYF	-	TRBV5-1
CATSRDHTTAPVDGYTF	-	TRBV15
CASSEDVEYNEQFF	-	TRBV6-1
CASSMTNEIVEQYF	-	TRBV19
CSVGQGAYNEQFF	TRBD1	TRBV29-1
CASSTSLETEAFF	-	TRBV5-4
CARSFLQPQHF	-	TRBV5-3
CASIPSPGVSNQPQHF	-	TRBV28
CSSSFTSGSANEQYF	TRBD2	TRBV7-9
CSVVTGLATYEQYF	TRBD2	TRBV29-1
CASSSTPWSGNTIYF	-	TRBV7-3
CAISRDRTEEKLFF	-	TRBV10-3
CSVSTSYEQYF	-	TRBV29-1
CASSLGESSYNEQFF	-	TRBV5-4
CASAPDSWATGELFF	-	TRBV18
CASSLDSSVNTEAFF	-	TRBV7-8
CASSWGQNSGNTIYF	TRBD1	TRBV6-6
CATTPGQSSYEQYF	TRBD1	TRBV5-4
CASSVWSGSSSTDTQYF	TRBD2	TRBV9
CASTRTGSNEQFF	TRBD1	TRBV5-1
CASRSGTSYEQYF	-	TRBV28
CASRNAVGGYTF	-	TRBV27
CASSLAETGNYGYTF	TRBD1	TRBV5-5
CASSLGLAETQYF	TRBD2	TRBV7-2
CASSMGQYFEQFF	TRBD1	TRBV11-1
CASSSIHRGTTDTQYF	TRBD1	TRBV7-6
CASKKTGLTSGRENNEQFF	TRBD2	TRBV11-2
CASSEYLAGQETQYF	TRBD2	TRBV25-1
CASSLLVARPTEAFF	-	TRBV28
CASSLGEGRQETQYF	TRBD2	TRBV5-5
CASRDPGQGITEAFF	TRBD1	TRBV27
CASISPGGTGNTIYF	-	TRBV28
CASSFGQGGGTGELFF	TRBD1	TRBV7-2
CASSLEGPRSTQYF	-	TRBV11-3
CASSLNFGGFYGYTF	-	TRBV27
CASSSDSFSYEQYF	-	TRBV5-1
CASSLSPRRGEQYF	-	TRBV28
CASTLRGVNTEAFF	-	TRBV5-1